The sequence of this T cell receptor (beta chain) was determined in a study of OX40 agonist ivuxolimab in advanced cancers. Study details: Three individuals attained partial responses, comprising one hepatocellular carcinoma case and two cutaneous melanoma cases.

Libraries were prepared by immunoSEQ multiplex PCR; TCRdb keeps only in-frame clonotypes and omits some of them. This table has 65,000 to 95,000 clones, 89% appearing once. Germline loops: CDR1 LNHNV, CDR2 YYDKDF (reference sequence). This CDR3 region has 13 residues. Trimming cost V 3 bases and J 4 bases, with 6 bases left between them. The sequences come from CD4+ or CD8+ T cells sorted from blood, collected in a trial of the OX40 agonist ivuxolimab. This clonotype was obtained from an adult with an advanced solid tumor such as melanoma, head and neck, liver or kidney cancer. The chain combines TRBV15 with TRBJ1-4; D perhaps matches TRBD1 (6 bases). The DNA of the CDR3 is TGTGCCACCAGCAGGGACAGTAATGAAAAACTGTTTTTT. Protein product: CATSRDSNEKLFF.